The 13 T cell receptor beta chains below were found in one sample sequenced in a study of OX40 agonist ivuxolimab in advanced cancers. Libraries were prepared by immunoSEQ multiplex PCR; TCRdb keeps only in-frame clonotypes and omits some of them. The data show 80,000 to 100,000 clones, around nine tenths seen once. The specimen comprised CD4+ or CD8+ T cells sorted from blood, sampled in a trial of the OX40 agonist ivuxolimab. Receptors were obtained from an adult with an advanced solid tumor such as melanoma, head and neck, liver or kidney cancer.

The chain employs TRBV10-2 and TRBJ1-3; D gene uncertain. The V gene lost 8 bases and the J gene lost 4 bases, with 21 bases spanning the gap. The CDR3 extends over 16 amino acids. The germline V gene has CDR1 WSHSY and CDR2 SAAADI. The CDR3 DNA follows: TGCGCCAGCTCACTGGGGAGGGCTCGGAGCGGAAACACCATATATTTT. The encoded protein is CASSLGRARSGNTIYF.

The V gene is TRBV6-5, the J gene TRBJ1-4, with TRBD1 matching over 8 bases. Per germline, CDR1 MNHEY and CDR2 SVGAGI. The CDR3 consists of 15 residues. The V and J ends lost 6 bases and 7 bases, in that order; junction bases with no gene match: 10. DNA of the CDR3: TGTGCCAGCAGCCCCGGACAGGGATTTAGTGAAAAACTGTTTTTT. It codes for CASSPGQGFSEKLFF.

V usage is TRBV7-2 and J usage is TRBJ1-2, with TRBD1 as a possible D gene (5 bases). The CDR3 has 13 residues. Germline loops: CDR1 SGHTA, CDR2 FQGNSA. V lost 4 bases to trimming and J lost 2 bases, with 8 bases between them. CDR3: CASSSRGNYGYTF. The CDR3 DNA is TGTGCCAGCAGCTCTAGGGGAAACTATGGCTACACCTTC.

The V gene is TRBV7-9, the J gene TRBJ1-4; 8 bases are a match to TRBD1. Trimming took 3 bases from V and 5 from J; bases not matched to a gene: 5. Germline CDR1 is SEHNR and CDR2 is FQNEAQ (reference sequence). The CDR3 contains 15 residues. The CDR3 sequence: CASSFWTGMNEKLFF. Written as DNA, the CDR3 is TGTGCCAGCAGCTTTTGGACAGGGATGAATGAAAAACTGTTTTTT.

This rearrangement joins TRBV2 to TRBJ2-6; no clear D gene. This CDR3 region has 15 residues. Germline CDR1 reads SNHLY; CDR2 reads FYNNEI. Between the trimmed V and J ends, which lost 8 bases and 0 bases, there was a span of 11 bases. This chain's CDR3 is CASLPLGSGANVLTF. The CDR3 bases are TGTGCCAGCCTACCGCTGGGCTCTGGGGCCAACGTCCTGACTTTC.

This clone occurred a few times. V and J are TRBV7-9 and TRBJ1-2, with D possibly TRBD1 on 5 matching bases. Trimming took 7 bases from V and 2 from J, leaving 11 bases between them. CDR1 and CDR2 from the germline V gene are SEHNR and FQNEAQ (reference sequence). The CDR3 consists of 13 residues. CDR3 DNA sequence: TGTGCCAGCACTAGGGACGTCAACTATGGCTACACCTTC. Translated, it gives CASTRDVNYGYTF.

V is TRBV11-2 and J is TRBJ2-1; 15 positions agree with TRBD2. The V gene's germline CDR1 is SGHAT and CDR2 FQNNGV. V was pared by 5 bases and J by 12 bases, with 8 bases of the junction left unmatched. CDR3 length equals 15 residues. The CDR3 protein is CASSPSGLAGGGQFF. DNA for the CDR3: TGTGCCAGCAGCCCCTCGGGACTAGCGGGGGGAGGGCAGTTCTTC.

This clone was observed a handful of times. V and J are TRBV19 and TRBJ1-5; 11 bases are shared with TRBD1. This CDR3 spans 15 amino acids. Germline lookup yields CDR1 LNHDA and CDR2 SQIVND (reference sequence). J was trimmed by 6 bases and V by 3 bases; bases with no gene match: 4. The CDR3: CASSIGDRGTQPQHF. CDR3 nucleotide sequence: TGTGCCAGTAGTATCGGGGACAGGGGGACTCAGCCCCAGCATTTT. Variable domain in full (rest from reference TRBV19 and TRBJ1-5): DGGITQSPKYLFRKEGQNVTLSCEQNLNHDAMYWYRQDPGQGLRLIYYSQIVNDFQKGDIAEGYSVSREKKESFPLTVTSAQKNPTAFYLCASSIGDRGTQPQHFGDGTRLSIL.

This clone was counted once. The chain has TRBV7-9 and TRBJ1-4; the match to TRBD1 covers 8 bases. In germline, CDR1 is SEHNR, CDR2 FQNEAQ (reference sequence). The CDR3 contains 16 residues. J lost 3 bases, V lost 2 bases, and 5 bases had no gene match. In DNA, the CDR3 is TGTGCCAGCAGCTTATCTTCGACAGGGGCTAATGAAAAACTGTTTTTT. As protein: CASSLSSTGANEKLFF.

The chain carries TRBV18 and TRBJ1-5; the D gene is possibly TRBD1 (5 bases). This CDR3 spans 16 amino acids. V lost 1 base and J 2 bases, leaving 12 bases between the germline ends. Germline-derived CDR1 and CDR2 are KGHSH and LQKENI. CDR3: CASSPLGGRGNQPQHF. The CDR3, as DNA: TGTGCCAGCTCACCACTCGGGGGTAGAGGCAATCAGCCCCAGCATTTT.

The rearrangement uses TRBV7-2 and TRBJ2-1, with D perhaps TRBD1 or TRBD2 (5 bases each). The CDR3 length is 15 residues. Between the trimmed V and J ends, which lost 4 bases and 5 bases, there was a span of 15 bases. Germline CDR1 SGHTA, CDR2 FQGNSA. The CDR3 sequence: CASSSPGPRNNEQFF. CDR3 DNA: TGTGCCAGCAGCTCACCGGGACCTCGGAACAATGAGCAGTTCTTC.

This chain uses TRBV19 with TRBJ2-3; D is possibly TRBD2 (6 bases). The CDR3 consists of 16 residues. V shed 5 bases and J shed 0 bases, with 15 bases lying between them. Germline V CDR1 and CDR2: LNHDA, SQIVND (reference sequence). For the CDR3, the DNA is TGTGCCAGTAGTCCGGCGGGGCCCCTAAGCACAGATACGCAGTATTTT. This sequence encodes CASSPAGPLSTDTQYF. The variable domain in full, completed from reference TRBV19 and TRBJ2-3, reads DGGITQSPKYLFRKEGQNVTLSCEQNLNHDAMYWYRQDPGQGLRLIYYSQIVNDFQKGDIAEGYSVSREKKESFPLTVTSAQKNPTAFYLCASSPAGPLSTDTQYFGPGTRLTVL.

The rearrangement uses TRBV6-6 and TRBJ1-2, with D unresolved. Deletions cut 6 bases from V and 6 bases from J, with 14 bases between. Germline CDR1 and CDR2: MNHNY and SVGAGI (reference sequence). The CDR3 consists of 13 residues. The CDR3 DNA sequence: TGTGCCAGCAGCACCGCAGGCGGGCATGGCTACACCTTC. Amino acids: CASSTAGGHGYTF.